The T cell receptor beta chain described here comes from a study of cytomegalovirus exposure and HLA in healthy donors (dated by TCRdb to about 2017). Broadly, across the study: According to an earlier analysis of around 600 of the donors, about 179 million T cells yielded 117 million unique TCR beta sequences and about 280 Gb of sequence data. A later analysis re-analyzed previously published TCR beta repertoires from hundreds of donors and added high-resolution HLA genotyping to study TCR occurrence patterns. A later genetic analysis used genome-wide SNP genotypes for about 60% of the roughly 670 donors, treating that subset as a discovery cohort. The study was designed to test whether signatures of past pathogen exposure could be identified by cataloging public T cell receptors. Donor age, sex, ethnicity and CMV serostatus were collected together with the repertoire data. Roughly 320 gigabases of sequencing data and roughly 81 million unique TCR sequences made up an early release that covered under 750 HLA-typed donors. Using immunosequencing, the study profiled T cell repertoires from 500 to 800 subjects and related those repertoires to cytomegalovirus serostatus. An earlier analysis of several hundred of the donors applied high-throughput TCR beta sequencing to assess whether each TCR beta V gene segment acted as functional or pseudogenic. All discovery cohort repertoires had been generated using a single sequencing platform. Among under 450 genotyped donors of the cohort, an average of about 240,000 unique TCR beta nucleotide sequences were sequenced per donor, roughly 18% of them non-productive. Typing coverage differed by locus: A, B, C, DRB1 and DQB1 were typed in about 620-630 donors, DQA1 in 500 to 550, DPA1 in nearly 610, and DPB1 in 472. Of the roughly 430 genotyped donors, approximately 82% fell in the genetic ancestry cluster associated with self-reported Caucasian donors. Rather than drawing on any new phenotypic data, the later analysis identified candidate immune exposures from TCR beta sequences and the way those sequences occurred across donors. Four or five DR-DQ haplotypes were handled as single units for association and clustering, since linkage in the cohort was strong. HLA typing included class I and class II loci at four-digit resolution. In addition to the first cohort of 666 subjects, a separate validation cohort of approximately 130 different subjects was used. The study combined high-throughput TCR immunosequencing, statistical association of individual TCRs with disease status, and machine learning to predict cytomegalovirus infection status. Beyond this particular receptor, the publication reports: Some IMGT-functional V segments, including TRBV6-2 and TRBV6-3, could not be distinguished by the 87-base-pair reads and were therefore excluded. In a later analysis, HLA-associated TCR beta chains showed more clonal expansion and lower generation probabilities than non-associated chains that were equally common. In the study, about 150 TCR beta chains were listed as associated with cytomegalovirus. A few of the identified cytomegalovirus-associated TCR beta chains were confirmed in vitro to be specific for cytomegalovirus antigens. The authors suggested that the approach could potentially be extended to other disease states and immunological phenotypes. In a later analysis, several top co-occurrence clusters were reported to appear linked to parvovirus B19, influenza, CMV and Epstein-Barr virus. Linkage disequilibrium might explain the correlated functional status among segregating V segments, but an unknown experimental factor could not be ruled out. In a later genetic analysis, fewer N-insertions in productive TCRs were reported among donors in an Asian-associated ancestry cluster than the approximately 710-donor mean. V-gene and J-gene trimming of TCR beta chains was associated with a missense DCLRE1C variant in a later genetic analysis, and the association was replicated in an independent cohort. A further reported finding was that TCR beta sequences accurately predicted the HLA-A and HLA-B alleles for most subjects in the first cohort. When HLA alleles, especially DR and DQ, strongly co-occurred, TCR associations were difficult to assign to individual alleles. Cytomegalovirus status was reported to be diagnosed by the classifier with high specificity and sensitivity in both the original and validation cohorts. In a later analysis, the rate of TCR association differed among HLA loci, with DRB1 alleles having the most associated TCRs and HLA-C alleles having the fewest. A later analysis found that most CMV-associated TCR beta chains appeared HLA-restricted, with HLA associations seemingly driven largely by CMV exposure. Most TCR sequences were seen in very few donors, while some public TCRs were found in many individuals. HLA typing was unavailable for some donors at each locus, so association tests used only the typed subset. Presence/absence analyses assumed roughly uniform sequencing depth across donors, an assumption that may not hold. Specific HLA alleles were associated with 15,000 to 20,000 TCR beta sequences at a false discovery rate of 0.05 in a later analysis. In this cohort, only TCR beta chains were sequenced, and detectable features were limited by the absence of alpha or paired-chain data. About 15 rarely observed V segments, including chromosome 9 orphons, were excluded from the earlier analysis of several hundred of the donors because counts were too low. The only immune exposure information available for the cohort was CMV serostatus. A cluster of highly shared sequence variants was judged likely to be a technical artifact of the sequencing pipeline. Broadly in line with IMGT annotations, most TCR beta V segments showed up in productive rearrangements about 87% or about 30% of the time in an earlier analysis of 450 to 750 of the donors.

The library was prepared using the immunoSEQ multiplex PCR assay. A mixture of 60 forward primers for TCR Vbeta segments and 13 reverse primers for TCR Jbeta segments was used in the multiplex PCR. A multiplex PCR assay on genomic DNA amplified the CDR3 region of rearranged TCR beta genes. The Illumina HiSeq System was used to sequence the amplified TCR beta libraries as 87-base-pair reads. The original methods were these. A later analysis counted about 80 million unique TCR beta chains across the 550 to 800 repertoires, and about 10 million of these chains were shared by at least two donors. To remove PCR and sequencing errors, raw reads were error-corrected and collapsed into unique sequences using a nearest-neighbor algorithm that merged closely related sequences. To assign V, D and J gene segments, CDR3 sequences were aligned to IMGT reference sequences. For a sequence to be retained, a match of at least six nucleotides to both a V gene segment and a J gene segment was required. A rearrangement counted as productive if the CDR3 had no stop codons and remained in frame with V and J, and every other rearrangement counted as non-productive. CDR3 was defined by IMGT convention, running from the second conserved V-encoded cysteine to the conserved J-encoded phenylalanine. The earlier analysis of about 530 of the donors excluded any sequence lacking an unambiguous match to a single V gene segment. An earlier analysis of fewer than 750 of the donors classified V segments as functional when productive rearrangements were above 56.7% and as segregating when the standard deviation between donors was above 5%. A statistical classification framework was built for diagnosing cytomegalovirus status from the catalog of TCR beta chain sequences. In a later analysis, TCR nucleotide sequences were compared against IMGT/GENE-DB human TR gene sequences so that V and J genes could be assigned. The TCRdist pipeline was used in a later analysis to assign CDR3 sequences and most-parsimonious VDJ recombination scenarios. In a later analysis, each TCR beta chain was defined by its CDR3 amino acid sequence together with its V-gene family, and reads lacking a unique V-gene family were excluded. To address suspected cross-contamination and a sequencing artifact, a later analysis removed some 620 highly shared, low-generation-probability nucleotide sequences. For each public chain, a later analysis derived a clonal expansion index from normalized ranks of inferred template counts within each repertoire. A later analysis computed generation probabilities with a VDJ recombination model fitted to out-of-frame rearrangements, and checked the results against IGoR. In a later analysis, hypergeometric tests were used to score TCR-TCR, TCR-HLA and TCR-CMV co-occurrence, with a repertoire-size bias correction applied to TCR pairs. To estimate false discovery rates, a later analysis permuted the HLA or CMV assignments 20 times. A later analysis grouped co-occurring TCRs with DBSCAN, adding TCRdist sequence similarity when clustering within HLA-allele-positive subsets. Repertoires with fewer than 30,000 or more than 120,000 public chains were left out of co-occurrence clustering, as were roughly five repertoires with anomalous nucleotide sharing. TCRdb carries this immuneACCESS record with in-frame sequences only. Its versions omit some clonotypes, under half of them owing to an unresolved V gene in the studies checked, with the rest unexplained. Clone size and the V and J calls come from that table; the DNA yielded D and trimming. In this sample the table shows some 130,000 clones, 76% of which occur a single time. Of the sample, around 3.2% is held by the ten largest clones.

From V the trimming removes 1 base and from J it removes 4 bases, while the gene matches leave 10 bases of the junction unaccounted for. The germline V gene encodes CDR1 SGHTA and CDR2 FQGNSA. Reading from cysteine to phenylalanine, the CDR3 counts 16 amino acids. The entry retains the CDR3 DNA only, 48 bases that are in frame from base 1. This clone was counted only a few times. Its antigen is currently not known. Per-base quality was not reported, and no clone a single base away is much larger than it. The cohort comprised approximately 700 healthy bone marrow donors. At the time of sampling, all cohort members were nominally healthy, though unrecorded immune exposures were likely present. The donor tested CMV seronegative and was one of the 352 seronegative cohort members. A peripheral blood sample was collected from each donor, and TCR beta sequencing was performed on peripheral blood mononuclear cells. Genomic DNA extraction from the blood cell samples was performed with the Qiagen DNeasy Blood Extraction Kit.

The chain employs TRBV7-2 and TRBJ2-7, with 7 central nucleotides matching TRBD2. Sequences were obtained from PBMCs. The receptor was isolated from a man in his forties in good health and CMV-seronegative. The nucleotide sequence reads as follows: TGTGCCAGCAGCTTAGGATATGGTCGGGGAGGGTACGAGCAGTACTTC. Its coded protein is CASSLGYGRGGYEQYF.